A single sample is the source of the 22 T cell receptor beta chains below, sequenced in a study of tumor and adjacent non-tumor tissue in lung cancer. No cell sorting was done before RNA was extracted from the tissue. More than 3 cm separated this lung sample from the edge of the tumor. TCRbeta libraries were built with three rounds of nested PCR, modified from ARM-PCR. TCRdb fed the multiplex PCR reads into MiXCR, producing one record per CDR3 protein. The table has about 100,000 distinct CDR3 sequences, about 60% seen once. Material for sequencing was distant non-tumor lung tissue. Receptor source: a man aged 30-40 years with non-small cell lung cancer.

To note about this clonotype: With a much larger clone just one base away, this may be a read error. The CDR3 ends on some other residue instead of the conserved phenylalanine or tryptophan, so this is likely a read error. The V and J genes are TRBV5-4 and TRBJ2-1; D perhaps matches TRBD2 (6 bases). The germline V gene encodes CDR1 SGHNT and CDR2 YYREEE (reference sequence). CDR3 size: 16 residues. V lost 7 bases and J 7 bases, leaving 24 bases between the germline ends. The CDR3 DNA follows: TGTGCCAGCGTAGCGCGGGGAAAAACCCTCGGTAATGAGCAGTTCGTC. Residues: CASVARGKTLGNEQFV.

V gene TRBV20-1 combines with J gene TRBJ1-2, with D tentatively TRBD1 (5 bases). V lost 5 bases to trimming and J lost 2 bases, with 18 bases between them. The CDR3 runs 15 residues. The germline V gene has CDR1 DFQATT and CDR2 SNEGSKA (reference sequence). The chain's CDR3 is CSAWGRIGENYGYTF. CDR3 in DNA: TGCAGTGCTTGGGGTAGGATAGGGGAAAACTATGGCTACACCTTC.

In regard to this clonotype: A read error is possible here, since a much larger clone lies one base away. This chain joins TRBV14 and TRBJ2-2, with 9 bases fitting TRBD1. Per the germline V gene, CDR1 is SGHDN and CDR2 is FVKESK. The CDR3 consists of 17 residues. The chain's CDR3 is CVSSRLTGGTNTGELFF. DNA for the CDR3: TGTGTCAGCAGCCGTCTGACAGGGGGAACGAACACCGGGGAGCTGTTTTTT.

V and J are TRBV11-3 and TRBJ2-1; D not certain. The CDR3 runs to 12 residues. Germline V gene lookup returns CDR1 SGHNT and CDR2 YENEEA. CDR3 nucleotides: TGTCCCGGCAGCCTTAACGGGAATGAGCAGTTCTTC. Translating gives CPGSLNGNEQFF.

Comment on this clonotype: Because it lacks the conserved phenylalanine or tryptophan at the end, this CDR3 is likely a read error. The V and J genes are TRBV4-2 and TRBJ2-2, with TRBD2 matching over 11 bases. Looked up from germline, CDR1 is LGHNA and CDR2 is YNFKEQ. The CDR3 is 15 amino acids. The CDR3 sequence: CANSQLAGDTGELFI. The CDR3 region has the DNA TGTGCCAACAGCCAACTAGCGGGAGACACCGGGGAACTGTTTATT.

This clonotype was counted a few times. A much larger clone is a single base away; this may be a read error. The V call is TRBV12-3 or TRBV12-4, the J call TRBJ1-6; D remains ambiguous. The CDR3 is 13 amino acids. The DNA of the CDR3 is TGTGTCAGCGGCGCGGGCCCAAATTCACCCCTCCACTTT. It is translated as CVSGAGPNSPLHF.

The V call is TRBV20-1, the J call TRBJ2-7; no clear D. Germline V gene lookup returns CDR1 DFQATT and CDR2 SNEGSKA (reference sequence). This CDR3 has 14 amino acids. Between the trimmed V and J ends, which lost 4 bases and 4 bases, there was a span of 17 bases. CDR3 in amino acids: CSATSSVYTYEQYF. The CDR3 bases are TGCAGTGCTACCTCTAGTGTGTACACTTACGAGCAGTACTTC.

This clonotype was detected many times. The gene calls are TRBV20-1 and TRBJ1-5; D is unresolved. Germline CDR1 reads DFQATT; CDR2 reads SNEGSKA (reference sequence). There are 11 residues in the CDR3. V dropped 4 bases and J dropped 11 bases, with 12 bases sitting between them. CDR3 nucleotide sequence: TGCAGTGCTACTGACAACGGGGCCCAGCATTTT. This codes for CSATDNGAQHF.

This clonotype has a handful of counts. This may come from a read error, since a much larger clone is one base off. The CDR3 ends on some other residue instead of the conserved phenylalanine or tryptophan, so this is likely a read error. The CDR3 region has the DNA TGCGCCAGCAGCCAAGATGTCCGCTACGAGCAGTACCTC. The encoded protein is CASSQDVRYEQYL. This chain links TRBV4-3 with TRBJ2-7; the D is unclear. This CDR3 has 13 amino acids. The germline V and J ends were trimmed by 0 bases and 3 bases, with 6 bases remaining between them. In germline, CDR1 is LGHNA, CDR2 YSLEER.

As for this clonotype: The junction does not match germline at one end; this may be a read error. This chain joins TRBV29-1 and TRBJ1-2, with D perhaps TRBD1 (5 bases). The CDR3 totals 15 residues. Germline V gene sequence: CDR1 SQVTM, CDR2 ANQGSEA. The CDR3, as DNA: TGCAGAGTTGATGTGGTAGGGGCGACCCTGGGAGGCTACACCTTC. Its translation is CRVDVVGATLGGYTF.

For this clonotype: One end of the junction varies from germline; a read error may be responsible. The chain is built from TRBV28 and TRBJ1-2; D call uncertain. Germline lookup yields CDR1 MDHEN and CDR2 SYDVKM. The CDR3 is made up of 12 amino acids. CDR3 residues: CASTLSLSGYTF. CDR3 nucleotides: TGTGCCAGCACTTTATCACTTAGTGGCTACACCTTC.

To note about this clonotype: The junction departs from germline at one end; a sequencing error may be responsible. The rearrangement uses TRBV11-3 and TRBJ1-1; no firm D call. CDR3 size: 15 residues. CDR1 is SGHNT, CDR2 YENEEA, per germline. Here the CDR3 reads CASSLDTPSGTGAFF. The CDR3 DNA reads as TGTGCCAGCAGCTTAGATACCCCATCAGGCACTGGAGCTTTCTTT. The complete variable domain, with remaining parts taken from reference TRBV11-3 and TRBJ1-1, reads EAGVVQSPRYKIIEKKQPVAFWCNPISGHNTLYWYLQNLGQGPELLIRYENEEAVDDSQLPKDRFSAERLKGVDSTLKIQPAELGDSAVYLCASSLDTPSGTGAFFGQGTRLTVV.

Note on this clonotype: This may be a read error, as it is one base from a much larger clone. The chain joins TRBV11-2 to TRBJ2-7; 8 bases match TRBD1. This CDR3 comprises 13 residues. Germline V gene lookup returns CDR1 SGHAT and CDR2 FQNNGV. CDR3 sequence (DNA): TGTGCCAGCGGCTTAGACAGGGGTGTCGAGCAGTACTTC. This sequence encodes CASGLDRGVEQYF. The whole variable domain, filled in from reference TRBV11-2 and TRBJ2-7, reads EAGVAQSPRYKIIEKRQSVAFWCNPISGHATLYWYQQILGQGPKLLIQFQNNGVVDDSQLPKDRFSAERLKGVDSTLKIQPAKLEDSAVYLCASGLDRGVEQYFGPGTRLTVT.

This clonotype was seen many times. This chain connects TRBV4-1 to TRBJ2-1; 14 bases align to TRBD2. J was trimmed by 4 bases and V by 3 bases; bases with no gene match: 11. This CDR3 has 19 amino acids. Looked up from germline, CDR1 is MGHRA and CDR2 is YSYEKL. CDR3 protein: CASSHPGLAGGPGYNEQFF. For the CDR3, the DNA is TGCGCCAGCAGCCACCCCGGACTAGCGGGGGGCCCGGGGTACAATGAGCAGTTCTTC.

The rearrangement uses TRBV20-1 and TRBJ1-5, with D perhaps matching TRBD1 (5 bases). CDR3 length equals 16 residues. The germline V gene has CDR1 DFQATT and CDR2 SNEGSKA (reference sequence). The V gene lost 0 bases and the J gene lost 9 bases, with 21 bases spanning the gap. The CDR3 DNA sequence: TGCAGTGCTAGAGAGATGGGGGAGGGAAAAAGGAGGCCCCAGCATTTT. The encoded protein is CSAREMGEGKRRPQHF.

This sequence joins TRBV4-1 and TRBJ2-3; possibly TRBD1 or TRBD2 for D (5 bases each). CDR1 and CDR2 from the germline V gene are MGHRA and YSYEKL. With 1 base removed from V and 5 bases from J, the gap between germline ends came to 19 bases. The CDR3 spans 17 residues. This chain's CDR3 is CASSQVGQGPPLDTQYF. The CDR3 DNA follows: TGCGCCAGCAGCCAAGTCGGCCAGGGACCACCACTAGATACGCAGTATTTT.

This chain connects TRBV11-2 to TRBJ1-6, with D uncertain. The CDR3 is 14 amino acids. Per the germline V gene, CDR1 is SGHAT and CDR2 is FQNNGV. The V and J ends lost 8 bases and 17 bases respectively, with 25 bases between them. CDR3 region: CASGANSGNSRIHF. DNA of the CDR3: TGTGCCAGCGGAGCCAACAGCGGGAATTCACGCATCCACTTT.

This clonotype was counted ten times or more. The rearrangement uses TRBV20-1 and TRBJ2-3; perhaps TRBD2 as D (5 bases). CDR1 and CDR2 from the germline V gene are DFQATT and SNEGSKA (reference sequence). V shed 6 bases and J shed 4 bases, with 11 bases lying between them. The CDR3 has 12 residues. The chain's CDR3 is CSAQAGADTQYF. CDR3 DNA sequence: TGCAGTGCCCAGGCGGGCGCAGATACGCAGTATTTT.

This clonotype occurred once. The missing conserved phenylalanine or tryptophan at the end of this CDR3 makes a read error likely. V is TRBV4-1 and J is TRBJ1-1; unclear D gene. CDR3 length: 15 residues. Trimming took off 1 base at V and 1 base at J, with 10 bases between the two ends. Germline CDR1 reads MGHRA; CDR2 reads YSYEKL. The CDR3 DNA reads TGCGCCAGCAGCCAAGGGAGGGCACAGAACACTGAAGCTTTCTAT. Its translation: CASSQGRAQNTEAFY.

The chain carries TRBV29-1 and TRBJ1-1, with D maybe TRBD1 (5 bases). Germline V lookup: CDR1 SQVTM, CDR2 ANQGSEA. Deletions cut 6 bases from V and 5 bases from J, with 13 bases between. The CDR3 sequence is 12 residues long. CDR3 sequence reads: CSVAPGPTEAFF. In nucleotides, the CDR3 is TGCAGCGTCGCACCGGGACCAACTGAAGCTTTCTTT. The full variable domain, rest sourced from reference TRBV29-1 and TRBJ1-1, is SAVISQKPSRDICQRGTSLTIQCQVDSQVTMMFWYRQQPGQSLTLIATANQGSEATYESGFVIDKFPISRPNLTFSTLTVSNMSPEDSSIYLCSVAPGPTEAFFGQGTRLTVV.

The J gene is TRBJ1-1, the V gene TRBV6-5, with D possibly matching TRBD1 (6 bases). Germline V gene sequence: CDR1 MNHEY, CDR2 SVGAGI. The CDR3 extends over 14 amino acids. V was trimmed by 2 bases and J by 2 bases, leaving 9 bases between them. CDR3 amino acids: CASSYGGPNTEAFF. CDR3 nucleotides: TGTGCCAGCAGTTACGGGGGGCCAAACACTGAAGCTTTCTTT.

With regard to this clonotype: It may be a read error: a sequence one base away is much more abundant. The V and J genes are TRBV5-4 and TRBJ1-4; D possibly corresponds to TRBD1 (6 bases). The CDR3 length is 14 residues. Trimming took 4 bases from V and 4 from J, leaving 11 bases between them. From germline, CDR1 is SGHNT and CDR2 YYREEE (reference sequence). CDR3 loop: CASSPGHSNEKLFF. CDR3 sequence (DNA): TGTGCCAGCAGCCCGGGACACAGTAATGAAAAACTGTTTTTT.